This is a list of T cell receptor beta chains from one sample in a study of a mutant IDH1 vaccine in newly diagnosed glioma. These receptors' antigens are unknown. The repertoire was sequenced with immunoSEQ multiplex PCR; TCRdb's copy has only in-frame clones and lacks some. The data contain some 42,000 clones, 75% to 90% of them seen just once; the ten biggest clones take up 1.7%. The material sequenced was PBMCs, taken from a glioma patient whose treatment included an IDH1 peptide vaccine. Receptors originate from a man aged 40-49 years with glioma. CDR3s include the opening cysteine and the closing phenylalanine or tryptophan. A D gene is named only where the DNA matches it firmly. The size field is filled for only some rows; it gives once, few, many or a size class.

J	V	size	D	CDR3	DNA
TRBJ1-3	TRBV10-3	-	TRBD1	CATREEGARSGNTIYF	TGTGCCACTCGGGAGGAGGGGGCGCGATCTGGAAACACCATATATTTT
TRBJ2-7	TRBV6-5	-	-	CASSYSGSSYEQYF	TGTGCCAGCAGTTACTCGGGGAGCTCCTACGAGCAGTACTTC
TRBJ2-2	TRBV5-1	-	TRBD2	CASSPFPTSGRNTGELFF	TGCGCCAGCAGCCCCTTTCCCACTAGCGGGAGGAACACCGGGGAGCTGTTTTTT
TRBJ1-2	TRBV5-8	few	TRBD1	CASTWDSSNRYYGYTF	TGTGCCAGCACTTGGGACAGCTCTAATCGCTACTATGGCTACACCTTC
TRBJ2-5	TRBV28	-	TRBD2	CASSAGLAGAYETQYF	TGTGCCAGCAGCGCGGGACTAGCGGGAGCGTATGAGACCCAGTACTTC
TRBJ2-5	TRBV7-2	-	TRBD1	CASSPFGTGHRETQYF	TGTGCCAGCAGCCCGTTTGGGACAGGGCATAGAGAGACCCAGTACTTC
TRBJ2-3	TRBV7-9	-	-	CASRRGRNTDTQYF	TGTGCCAGCAGACGGGGGCGAAACACAGATACGCAGTATTTT
TRBJ2-7	TRBV5-8	-	-	CASSLAGTPYEQYF	TGTGCCAGCAGCTTGGCCGGGACCCCCTACGAGCAGTACTTC
TRBJ1-4	TRBV2	-	TRBD1	CASRSGTGNEKLFF	TGTGCCAGCAGGAGTGGGACAGGGAATGAAAAACTGTTTTTT
TRBJ2-1	TRBV5-1	-	TRBD2	CASSLVSSGTIGNEQFF	TGCGCCAGCAGCTTGGTTTCTAGCGGGACCATAGGGAATGAGCAGTTCTTC
TRBJ1-2	TRBV5-8	-	-	CASSLPTAVRGYTF	TGTGCCAGCAGCTTGCCAACAGCCGTACGTGGCTACACCTTC
TRBJ2-3	TRBV5-1	-	-	CASSLTASASTDTQYF	TGCGCCAGCAGCTTGACGGCCTCCGCTAGCACAGATACGCAGTATTTT
TRBJ1-4	TRBV5-1	-	TRBD1	CASSYSPQGQGEKLFF	TGCGCCAGCAGCTACTCCCCACAGGGGCAAGGGGAAAAACTGTTTTTT
TRBJ2-7	TRBV4-1	once	-	CASSQVQGGDEQYF	TGCGCCAGCAGCCAGGTTCAGGGGGGAGACGAGCAGTACTTC
TRBJ1-3	TRBV7-8	once	-	CASSSQGSMGNTIYF	TGTGCCAGCAGCTCCCAAGGGTCGATGGGAAACACCATATATTTT
TRBJ2-6	TRBV5-1	-	-	CASSSRNSGANVLTF	TGCGCCAGCAGCAGTCGCAACTCTGGGGCCAACGTCCTGACTTTC
TRBJ2-2	TRBV9	-	-	CASSVGGTNTGELFF	TGTGCCAGCAGCGTGGGCGGGACTAACACCGGGGAGCTGTTTTTT
TRBJ2-5	TRBV5-6	-	-	CASSRTSGDWVQYF	TGTGCCAGCAGCCGGACCTCGGGAGATTGGGTCCAGTACTTC
TRBJ2-1	TRBV20-1	-	-	CSAARPPEQFF	TGCAGTGCGGCTAGACCCCCCGAGCAGTTCTTC
TRBJ2-5	TRBV5-1	-	-	CASSLAWGGEETQYF	TGCGCCAGCAGCTTGGCTTGGGGCGGTGAAGAGACCCAGTACTTC
TRBJ2-1	TRBV19	-	TRBD2	CASTLSGTRGFRGEQFF	TGTGCCAGTACCCTGTCCGGGACTAGAGGGTTTCGGGGCGAGCAGTTCTTC
TRBJ2-7	TRBV19	-	TRBD1	CASSIDPGQGFYEQYF	TGTGCCAGTAGTATAGATCCGGGACAGGGATTCTACGAGCAGTACTTC
TRBJ1-2	TRBV19	-	-	CASSTLFPGTKNYGYTF	TGTGCCAGTAGTACCCTCTTTCCCGGGACGAAGAACTATGGCTACACCTTC
TRBJ2-1	TRBV4-3	-	-	CASSQDQGQYNEQFF	TGCGCCAGCAGCCAAGATCAAGGACAGTACAATGAGCAGTTCTTC
TRBJ1-1	TRBV27	few	-	CASRQRSAMNTEAFF	TGTGCCAGCAGACAAAGGTCGGCCATGAACACTGAAGCTTTCTTT
TRBJ1-1	TRBV19	-	-	CASSGTVMNTEAFF	TGTGCCAGTAGCGGGACGGTAATGAACACTGAAGCTTTCTTT
TRBJ2-5	TRBV14	-	-	CASRGVGGETQYF	TGTGCCAGCCGAGGGGTAGGCGGGGAGACCCAGTACTTC
TRBJ2-3	TRBV5-1	-	-	CASSWTDNTDTQYF	TGCGCCAGCAGCTGGACAGACAACACAGATACGCAGTATTTT
TRBJ1-4	TRBV4-2	-	TRBD1	CASCSGTGAEKLFF	TGTGCCAGCTGCTCCGGGACAGGGGCTGAAAAACTGTTTTTT
TRBJ1-2	TRBV18	-	-	CASSREGGGYTF	TGTGCCAGCTCCCGTGAGGGGGGTGGCTACACCTTC
TRBJ1-4	TRBV27	-	-	CASSSPATNEKLFF	TGTGCCAGCAGTTCCCCAGCAACTAATGAAAAACTGTTTTTT
TRBJ2-7	TRBV20-1	once	-	CTAARGHEQYF	TGCACCGCAGCCAGGGGCCACGAGCAGTACTTC